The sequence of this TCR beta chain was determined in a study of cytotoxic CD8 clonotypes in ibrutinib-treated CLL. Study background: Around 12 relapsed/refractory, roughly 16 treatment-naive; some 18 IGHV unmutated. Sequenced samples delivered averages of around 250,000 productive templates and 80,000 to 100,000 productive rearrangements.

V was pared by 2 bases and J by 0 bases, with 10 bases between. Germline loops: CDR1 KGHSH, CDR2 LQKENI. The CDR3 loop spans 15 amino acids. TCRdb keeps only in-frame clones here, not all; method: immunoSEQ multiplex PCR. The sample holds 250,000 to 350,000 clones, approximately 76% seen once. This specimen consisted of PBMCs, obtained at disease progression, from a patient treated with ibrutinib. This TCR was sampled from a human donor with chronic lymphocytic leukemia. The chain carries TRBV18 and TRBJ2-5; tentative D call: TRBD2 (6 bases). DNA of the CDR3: TGTGCCAGCTCACCAGGGGCGGGGAACCAAGAGACCCAGTACTTC. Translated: CASSPGAGNQETQYF.